This TCR beta chain was observed in a study of blood T cells in healthy people across ages. The study's findings and limits: What prevented conclusive comparison of naive and antigen-experienced cells was that PBMCs were unsorted.

This clonotype was detected only a few times. What it binds is unknown. This CDR3 has 16 residues. Unmatched junction bases numbered 11, after V lost 6 bases and J lost 4 bases. CDR1 DFQATT and CDR2 SNEGSKA come from the germline V gene (reference sequence). The second PCR ran roughly 6 to 11 cycles with a sample-barcoded 5' primer and J-beta primers. Every molecule of cDNA carried a tag from a template-switch adaptor with 12 random nucleotides. One entry per CDR3 protein, called by TCRdb with MiXCR from the 5' RACE reads. Found here are under 2 million distinct CDR3 sequences, approximately 32% of them singletons; the top ten hold roughly 12%.

This clonotype was sampled from a woman in her 30s in good health. The material sequenced was blood. The V call is TRBV20-1, the J call TRBJ2-3; 12 bases align to TRBD2. CDR3 DNA: TGCAGTGCGTATAGACTAGCGGGAGCGCGGGCAGATACGCAGTATTTT. Amino acid sequence: CSAYRLAGARADTQYF.